This is a list of T cell receptor beta chains from one sample in a study of T-cell reconstitution after alpha-beta-depleted transplantation in children. TCRdb re-called the PCR reads through MiXCR, storing one row per CDR3 protein. In the table there are 500,000 to 600,000 distinct CDR3 sequences, 25% to 30% of which are singletons. Sample: PBMCs, taken before TCRalphabeta/CD19-depleted stem cell transplant. The source of these receptors is a boy under three years old with Wiskott-Aldrich syndrome, due to receive a stem cell transplant. CDR3s include the opening cysteine and the closing phenylalanine or tryptophan. The D gene is left open where the match is weak. The size of a clone is reported for some rows only, either as once, few or many, or as a class for expanded clones.

cdr3_aa: CASSLSRGTGEKLFF; cdr3_nt: TGTGCCAGCAGCTTATCCCGGGGTACGGGTGAAAAACTGTTTTTT; cdr3_length: 15; d_call: NA; clone_size: NA; v_call: TRBV7-2; j_call: TRBJ1-4
cdr3_aa: CASSHQIAGPFKYYNEQFF; cdr3_nt: TGTGCCAGCAGCCACCAAATCGCGGGACCTTTTAAATACTACAATGAGCAGTTCTTC; cdr3_length: 19; d_call: NA; clone_size: NA; v_call: TRBV7-6; j_call: TRBJ2-1
cdr3_aa: CASSQRASADTQYF; cdr3_nt: TGTGCCAGCAGCCAAAGGGCTAGCGCAGATACGCAGTATTTT; cdr3_length: 14; d_call: NA; clone_size: few; v_call: TRBV4-2; j_call: TRBJ2-3
cdr3_aa: CATSDPRTGQETQYF; cdr3_nt: TGTGCCACCAGTGACCCGCGGACAGGTCAAGAGACCCAGTACTTC; cdr3_length: 15; d_call: TRBD1; clone_size: few; v_call: TRBV24-1; j_call: TRBJ2-5
cdr3_aa: CASSFKTNTEAFF; cdr3_nt: TGTGCCAGCAGTTTTAAAACGAACACTGAAGCTTTCTTT; cdr3_length: 13; d_call: NA; clone_size: few; v_call: TRBV12-3/TRBV12-4; j_call: TRBJ1-1
cdr3_aa: CSARSLAGTYNEQFF; cdr3_nt: TGCAGTGCTAGATCCCTAGCGGGCACCTACAATGAGCAGTTCTTC; cdr3_length: 15; d_call: TRBD2; clone_size: NA; v_call: TRBV20-1; j_call: TRBJ2-1
cdr3_aa: CASSSGTGVGTYNEQFF; cdr3_nt: TGCGCCAGCAGCAGCGGGACAGGGGTAGGAACCTACAATGAGCAGTTCTTC; cdr3_length: 17; d_call: TRBD1; clone_size: once; v_call: TRBV5-1; j_call: TRBJ2-1
cdr3_aa: CSANTGGNQPQHF; cdr3_nt: TGCAGTGCCAATACAGGGGGCAATCAGCCCCAGCATTTT; cdr3_length: 13; d_call: TRBD1; clone_size: NA; v_call: TRBV20-1; j_call: TRBJ1-5
cdr3_aa: CSARLLAGITDTQYF; cdr3_nt: TGCAGTGCTAGACTCCTAGCGGGAATCACAGATACGCAGTATTTT; cdr3_length: 15; d_call: TRBD2; clone_size: few; v_call: TRBV20-1; j_call: TRBJ2-3
cdr3_aa: CASSGTGGRFGTDTQYF; cdr3_nt: TGCGCCAGCAGTGGGACAGGGGGCCGGTTTGGCACAGATACGCAGTATTTT; cdr3_length: 17; d_call: TRBD1; clone_size: few; v_call: TRBV5-1; j_call: TRBJ2-3
cdr3_aa: CASSWDRELPQHF; cdr3_nt: TGCGCCAGCAGCTGGGACAGGGAGCTGCCCCAGCATTTT; cdr3_length: 13; d_call: TRBD1; clone_size: NA; v_call: TRBV5-1; j_call: TRBJ1-5
cdr3_aa: CASSFHEGLAGYNEQFF; cdr3_nt: TGTGCCAGCAGCTTCCACGAGGGACTAGCGGGGTACAATGAGCAGTTCTTC; cdr3_length: 17; d_call: TRBD2; clone_size: NA; v_call: TRBV12-3/TRBV12-4; j_call: TRBJ2-1
cdr3_aa: CASRKQGRETQYF; cdr3_nt: TGTGCCAGCAGAAAACAGGGGCGAGAGACCCAGTACTTC; cdr3_length: 13; d_call: TRBD1; clone_size: few; v_call: TRBV12-3/TRBV12-4; j_call: TRBJ2-5
cdr3_aa: CASSLGERQPQHF; cdr3_nt: TGCGCCAGCAGCTTGGGTGAGAGGCAGCCCCAGCATTTT; cdr3_length: 13; d_call: NA; clone_size: few; v_call: TRBV5-1; j_call: TRBJ1-5
cdr3_aa: CASSLWTSMVPYNEQFF; cdr3_nt: TGTGCCAGCAGCCTCTGGACTAGCATGGTTCCCTACAATGAGCAGTTCTTC; cdr3_length: 17; d_call: TRBD2; clone_size: few; v_call: TRBV5-8; j_call: TRBJ2-1
cdr3_aa: CSARGGKTEAFF; cdr3_nt: TGCAGTGCTAGGGGGGGGAAAACTGAAGCTTTCTTT; cdr3_length: 12; d_call: NA; clone_size: few; v_call: TRBV20-1; j_call: TRBJ1-1
cdr3_aa: CASSTDRGSYNEQFF; cdr3_nt: TGTGCCAGCAGTACGGACAGGGGATCCTACAATGAGCAGTTCTTC; cdr3_length: 15; d_call: TRBD1; clone_size: few; v_call: TRBV12-3/TRBV12-4; j_call: TRBJ2-1
cdr3_aa: CASSPRTAEKLFF; cdr3_nt: TGTGCCAGCAGTCCTCGGACGGCAGAAAAACTGTTTTTT; cdr3_length: 13; d_call: NA; clone_size: few; v_call: TRBV12-3/TRBV12-4; j_call: TRBJ1-4
cdr3_aa: CASSLLEMLAGVGFTGELFF; cdr3_nt: TGTGCCAGCAGCTTACTAGAGATGCTAGCGGGAGTCGGTTTCACCGGGGAGCTGTTTTTT; cdr3_length: 20; d_call: TRBD2; clone_size: NA; v_call: TRBV11-2; j_call: TRBJ2-2
cdr3_aa: CASSLIAGEGETQYF; cdr3_nt: TGCGCCAGCAGCCTGATAGCGGGAGAGGGAGAGACCCAGTACTTC; cdr3_length: 15; d_call: TRBD2; clone_size: NA; v_call: TRBV5-1; j_call: TRBJ2-5
cdr3_aa: CASTDAGDSNQPQHF; cdr3_nt: TGTGCCAGCACGGATGCGGGGGACAGCAATCAGCCCCAGCATTTT; cdr3_length: 15; d_call: NA; clone_size: NA; v_call: TRBV6-1; j_call: TRBJ1-5
cdr3_aa: CSGEGQANTEAFF; cdr3_nt: TGCAGCGGGGAGGGACAGGCGAACACTGAAGCTTTCTTT; cdr3_length: 13; d_call: TRBD1; clone_size: NA; v_call: TRBV29-1; j_call: TRBJ1-1
cdr3_aa: CASSLRVRTGELFF; cdr3_nt: TGTGCCAGCAGTCTCAGGGTTCGGACCGGGGAGCTGTTTTTT; cdr3_length: 14; d_call: NA; clone_size: NA; v_call: TRBV12-3/TRBV12-4; j_call: TRBJ2-2
cdr3_aa: CASNSFPSDTQYF; cdr3_nt: TGCGCCAGCAACTCTTTCCCCTCAGATACGCAGTATTTT; cdr3_length: 13; d_call: NA; clone_size: NA; v_call: TRBV5-1; j_call: TRBJ2-3
cdr3_aa: CASSREQRDGGNYNEQFF; cdr3_nt: TGTGCCAGCAGCCGTGAGCAACGGGACGGCGGAAACTACAATGAGCAGTTCTTC; cdr3_length: 18; d_call: NA; clone_size: NA; v_call: TRBV27; j_call: TRBJ2-1
cdr3_aa: CSASGQRGGNTEAFF; cdr3_nt: TGCAGTGCTTCAGGCCAAAGGGGTGGGAACACTGAAGCTTTCTTT; cdr3_length: 15; d_call: NA; clone_size: NA; v_call: TRBV20-1; j_call: TRBJ1-1
cdr3_aa: CAISGELAGSYEQYF; cdr3_nt: TGTGCCATCAGTGGGGAACTAGCGGGGTCCTACGAGCAGTACTTC; cdr3_length: 15; d_call: TRBD2; clone_size: NA; v_call: TRBV10-3; j_call: TRBJ2-7
cdr3_aa: CASSLLTSGRARTDTQYF; cdr3_nt: TGCGCCAGCAGCTTACTTACTAGCGGGAGGGCCCGCACAGATACGCAGTATTTT; cdr3_length: 18; d_call: TRBD2; clone_size: NA; v_call: TRBV5-1; j_call: TRBJ2-3
cdr3_aa: CATKRETAYEQYF; cdr3_nt: TGTGCCACCAAGCGGGAGACCGCCTACGAGCAGTACTTC; cdr3_length: 13; d_call: TRBD2; clone_size: few; v_call: TRBV7-9; j_call: TRBJ2-7
cdr3_aa: CASTYDRAGNTIYF; cdr3_nt: TGTGCCAGCACCTATGACAGGGCTGGAAACACCATATATTTT; cdr3_length: 14; d_call: TRBD1; clone_size: NA; v_call: TRBV12-3/TRBV12-4; j_call: TRBJ1-3
cdr3_aa: CASSFTGADTQYF; cdr3_nt: TGTGCCAGCAGCTTTACTGGGGCAGATACGCAGTATTTT; cdr3_length: 13; d_call: NA; clone_size: few; v_call: TRBV7-9; j_call: TRBJ2-3
cdr3_aa: CSARGPNPRSNQPQHF; cdr3_nt: TGCAGTGCTCGAGGACCTAACCCCCGTAGCAATCAGCCCCAGCATTTT; cdr3_length: 16; d_call: NA; clone_size: NA; v_call: TRBV20-1; j_call: TRBJ1-5
cdr3_aa: CASSQRLAGTYNEQFF; cdr3_nt: TGCGCCAGCAGCCAAAGACTAGCGGGAACCTACAATGAGCAGTTCTTC; cdr3_length: 16; d_call: TRBD2; clone_size: many; v_call: TRBV4-1; j_call: TRBJ2-1
cdr3_aa: CASRTGPLGYTF; cdr3_nt: TGTGCCAGCAGAACAGGTCCCCTAGGCTACACCTTC; cdr3_length: 12; d_call: NA; clone_size: once; v_call: TRBV27; j_call: TRBJ1-2
cdr3_aa: CASSLASSGGNEQFF; cdr3_nt: TGCGCCAGCAGCTTGGCTAGTAGCGGAGGAAATGAGCAGTTCTTC; cdr3_length: 15; d_call: NA; clone_size: NA; v_call: TRBV5-1; j_call: TRBJ2-1
cdr3_aa: CSAAGDGKNIQYF; cdr3_nt: TGCAGTGCCGCGGGGGACGGGAAAAACATTCAGTACTTC; cdr3_length: 13; d_call: TRBD2; clone_size: NA; v_call: TRBV20-1; j_call: TRBJ2-4
cdr3_aa: CAISESLGTDTQYF; cdr3_nt: TGTGCCATCAGTGAGTCTTTAGGGACAGATACGCAGTATTTT; cdr3_length: 14; d_call: NA; clone_size: NA; v_call: TRBV10-3; j_call: TRBJ2-3
cdr3_aa: CASSLAASGYTDTQYF; cdr3_nt: TGCGCCAGCAGCTTGGCCGCTAGCGGCTACACAGATACGCAGTATTTT; cdr3_length: 16; d_call: TRBD2; clone_size: NA; v_call: TRBV5-1; j_call: TRBJ2-3
cdr3_aa: CAISEGGNEQFF; cdr3_nt: TGTGCCATCAGTGAGGGCGGTAACGAGCAGTTCTTC; cdr3_length: 12; d_call: NA; clone_size: once; v_call: TRBV10-3; j_call: TRBJ2-1
cdr3_aa: CASSLRGHYEQYF; cdr3_nt: TGCGCCAGCAGCTTGAGGGGGCACTACGAGCAGTACTTC; cdr3_length: 13; d_call: TRBD1; clone_size: few; v_call: TRBV5-1; j_call: TRBJ2-7
cdr3_aa: CATSRQRLAGGTLYEQYF; cdr3_nt: TGTGCCACCAGCAGACAAAGACTAGCGGGAGGAACCCTCTACGAGCAGTACTTC; cdr3_length: 18; d_call: TRBD2; clone_size: NA; v_call: TRBV15; j_call: TRBJ2-7
cdr3_aa: CASSEYKREGWNEQFF; cdr3_nt: TGTGCCAGCAGTGAATATAAGCGGGAGGGCTGGAATGAGCAGTTCTTC; cdr3_length: 16; d_call: TRBD2; clone_size: NA; v_call: TRBV25-1; j_call: TRBJ2-1
cdr3_aa: CASSSAVAKNIQYF; cdr3_nt: TGCGCCAGCAGCTCAGCAGTGGCCAAAAACATTCAGTACTTC; cdr3_length: 14; d_call: NA; clone_size: NA; v_call: TRBV5-1; j_call: TRBJ2-4
cdr3_aa: CASSLIEYGTQYF; cdr3_nt: TGCGCCAGCAGCTTGATAGAGTACGGGACCCAGTACTTC; cdr3_length: 13; d_call: NA; clone_size: few; v_call: TRBV5-1; j_call: TRBJ2-5
cdr3_aa: CASTPNPLAGGTYNEQFF; cdr3_nt: TGTGCCAGCACACCAAACCCTCTAGCGGGAGGGACCTACAATGAGCAGTTCTTC; cdr3_length: 18; d_call: TRBD2; clone_size: NA; v_call: TRBV9; j_call: TRBJ2-1
cdr3_aa: CASSYWTGSYNEQFF; cdr3_nt: TGCGCCAGCAGCTACTGGACAGGCTCCTACAATGAGCAGTTCTTC; cdr3_length: 15; d_call: TRBD1; clone_size: few; v_call: TRBV5-1; j_call: TRBJ2-1
cdr3_aa: CSVRTDSSAKNIQYF; cdr3_nt: TGCAGCGTGCGCACGGACAGTTCCGCCAAAAACATTCAGTACTTC; cdr3_length: 15; d_call: NA; clone_size: few; v_call: TRBV29-1; j_call: TRBJ2-4
cdr3_aa: CASSLRLAGEGEQFF; cdr3_nt: TGCGCCAGCAGCCTCAGACTAGCGGGAGAGGGGGAGCAGTTCTTC; cdr3_length: 15; d_call: TRBD2; clone_size: NA; v_call: TRBV4-1; j_call: TRBJ2-1
cdr3_aa: CASSEAGDGAYEQYF; cdr3_nt: TGTGCCAGCAGTGAAGCGGGGGACGGTGCCTACGAGCAGTACTTC; cdr3_length: 15; d_call: NA; clone_size: few; v_call: TRBV2; j_call: TRBJ2-7